The 3 T cell receptor beta chains below come from one sample, sequenced in a study of cytomegalovirus exposure and HLA in healthy donors. PCR used 60 Vbeta primers and 13 Jbeta primers. Only in-frame clones appear in the TCRdb table, and some are missing; sequencing was by immunoSEQ multiplex PCR. The table lists tens of thousands of clones, less than 80% of them singletons. The sample consisted of PBMCs. These receptor sequences come from a woman aged 40-49 years in good health and CMV-seropositive.

The DNA for the CDR3 is TGTGCCAGCAGCTTAATCGGGAGTAGGAATGAGCAGTTCTTC. Translation gives CASSLIGSRNEQFF. The chain carries TRBV7-2 and TRBJ2-1; D is possibly TRBD2 (6 bases). The V end lost 2 bases, the J end lost 7 bases, and 12 bases lay between the germline ends. The germline V gene has CDR1 SGHTA and CDR2 FQGNSA. This CDR3 comprises 14 residues.

The V and J genes are TRBV16 and TRBJ1-5; D gene uncertain. Germline V gives CDR1 KGHSY, CDR2 FQNENV. The CDR3 length is 15 residues. The V and J ends lost 1 base and 4 bases respectively, with 11 bases between them. CDR3 region: CASSQFFTPNQPQHF. In DNA form, the CDR3 reads TGTGCCAGCAGCCAATTTTTCACACCTAATCAGCCCCAGCATTTT.

CDR3 sequence (DNA): TGTGCCAGCAGTTTCCAAGGGCAGGGTAATGGCTACACCTTC. Translated: CASSFQGQGNGYTF. This sequence joins TRBV27 and TRBJ1-2; tentatively, D is TRBD1 (5 bases). From germline, CDR1 is MNHEY and CDR2 SMNVEV (reference sequence). The CDR3 is 14 amino acids. V was cut by 3 bases and J by 6 bases, with 14 bases left in between.